The 16 T cell receptor beta chains reported below all come from one sample, sequenced in a study of beta chain features in type 1 diabetes. General study results and limits: Researchers report that Type 1 diabetes patients had moderately but significantly shorter TCRB CDR3s across all four CD4+ subsets.

No antigen has been identified for these receptors. Sequenced material consisted of expressed TCRB transcripts (all of the isolated RNA was reverse transcribed). Assay: immunoSEQ multiplex PCR; the TCRdb copy retains only in-frame clones and omits some. The sample holds around 240,000 clones, roughly 17% seen once. Sequenced sample: naive CD4+ T cells from blood. Receptor source: a man aged 30 to 39 with type 1 diabetes.

The chain uses TRBV18 and TRBJ2-7; D gene ambiguous. The germline V and J ends were trimmed by 4 bases and 6 bases, with 7 bases remaining between them. The CDR3 totals 11 residues. Germline V gene data show CDR1 as KGHSH and CDR2 as LQKENI. The CDR3 sequence is CASSRGLEQYF. The CDR3 bases are TGTGCCAGCTCACGGGGTCTCGAGCAGTACTTC.

The chain has TRBV30 and TRBJ2-1, with unresolved D. The CDR3 contains 10 residues. Per germline, CDR1 GTSNPN and CDR2 SVGIG (reference sequence). V dropped 3 bases and J dropped 6 bases, with 3 bases sitting between them. Here the CDR3 reads CAWRINEQFF. In DNA, the CDR3 is TGTGCCTGGAGGATCAATGAGCAGTTCTTC.

This clone was recorded a few times. This chain joins TRBV7-9 and TRBJ2-2; no definite D call. CDR3 length: 14 residues. Germline V CDR1 and CDR2: SEHNR, FQNEAQ (reference sequence). V was cut by 0 bases and J by 1 base, with 3 bases left in between. CDR3 protein: CASSLAQNTGELFF. The CDR3, as DNA: TGTGCCAGCAGCTTAGCCCAGAACACCGGGGAGCTGTTTTTT.

This clone was found a few times. The gene calls are TRBV10-3 and TRBJ2-7; TRBD1 matches at 9 bases. This CDR3 comprises 15 residues. Germline V lookup: CDR1 ENHRY, CDR2 SYGVKD. V gave up 2 bases and J gave up 3 bases; unmatched junction bases: 5. CDR3 residues: CAISERDRAFYEQYF. The CDR3 bases are TGTGCCATCAGTGAGCGGGACAGGGCCTTCTACGAGCAGTACTTC.

In this sample, this clone turned up a few times. The junction departs from germline at one end; a sequencing error may be responsible. CDR3 bases: TGTGCTAGCAGCCCTATACAGGCCTCGAACACCGGGGAGCTGTTTTTT. It codes for CASSPIQASNTGELFF. This chain joins TRBV7-7 and TRBJ2-2, with D tentatively TRBD1 (5 bases). CDR3 size: 16 residues. Germline CDR1 SSHAT, CDR2 FNYEAQ (reference sequence).

The V call is TRBV30, the J call TRBJ2-5; 15 bases fit TRBD2. J gave up 4 bases and V 8 bases, and 8 bases lay outside the gene matches. Germline V gene data show CDR1 as GTSNPN and CDR2 as SVGIG (reference sequence). This CDR3 comprises 15 residues. The CDR3 is CARDPGLAGGETQYF. DNA for the CDR3: TGTGCCCGAGACCCGGGACTAGCGGGAGGAGAGACCCAGTACTTC.

In its sample, this clone was seen a few times. This chain uses TRBV29-1 with TRBJ1-2; the D gene is possibly TRBD1 (6 bases). This CDR3 is built from 10 residues. Germline V CDR1 and CDR2: SQVTM, ANQGSEA. V was pared by 8 bases and J by 6 bases, with 10 bases between. DNA for the CDR3: TGCAGCACCGACAGGAATGGCTACACCTTC. Translating it yields CSTDRNGYTF. The whole variable domain, filled in from reference TRBV29-1 and TRBJ1-2, reads SAVISQKPSRDICQRGTSLTIQCQVDSQVTMMFWYRQQPGQSLTLIATANQGSEATYESGFVIDKFPISRPNLTFSTLTVSNMSPEDSSIYLCSTDRNGYTFGSGTRLTVV.

The genes are TRBV7-6 and TRBJ2-1; D is ambiguous. Trimming left V 2 bases short and J 0 bases short, with 11 bases between. Germline-derived CDR1 and CDR2 are SGHVS and FNYEAQ. This CDR3 is 16 amino acids long. The DNA of the CDR3 is TGTGCCAGCAGCTTAACATCAAGAAGCTCCTACAATGAGCAGTTCTTC. The encoded protein is CASSLTSRSSYNEQFF. Full variable domain (outside the CDR3, taken from reference TRBV7-6 and TRBJ2-1): GAGVSQSPRYKVTKRGQDVALRCDPISGHVSLYWYRQALGQGPEFLTYFNYEAQQDKSGLPNDRFSAERPEGSISTLTIQRTEQRDSAMYRCASSLTSRSSYNEQFFGPGTRLTVL.

The CDR3 region is CASSGMGLETGELFF. CDR3 coding DNA: TGCGCCAGCAGCGGTATGGGGCTGGAAACCGGGGAGCTGTTTTTT. The chain has TRBV5-1 and TRBJ2-2; possible D gene TRBD1, 5 bases. Trimming removed 4 bases from V and 5 bases from J, with 15 bases in between. The CDR3 consists of 15 residues. Germline V gene lookup returns CDR1 SGHRS and CDR2 YFSETQ.

This clone was seen more than once but under ten times. The chain recombines TRBV7-2 with TRBJ2-5; D is possibly TRBD1 (6 bases). This CDR3 spans 13 amino acids. Germline CDR1 SGHTA, CDR2 FQGNSA. Deletions cut 5 bases from V and 3 bases from J, with 10 bases between. The CDR3 is CASSRGQKETQYF. DNA of the CDR3: TGTGCCAGCAGCCGTGGACAGAAAGAGACCCAGTACTTC.

Here the CDR3 reads CASSELGLGLAERETQYF. CDR3 sequence (DNA): TGTGCCAGCAGTGAATTGGGGCTAGGACTAGCGGAGAGAGAGACCCAGTACTTC. This chain uses TRBV25-1 with TRBJ2-5; 10 nucleotides agree with TRBD2. V was clipped by 1 base and J by 4 bases; unmatched bases: 12. Germline V CDR1 and CDR2: MGHDK, SYGVNS. This CDR3 region has 18 residues.

The genes are TRBV7-9 and TRBJ2-3; the D is unclear. The CDR3 is 15 amino acids. The germline CDR1 and CDR2 sequences are SEHNR and FQNEAQ (reference sequence). Trimming shortened V by 5 bases and J by 6 bases, and 18 bases separated the two germline ends. The CDR3 DNA sequence: TGTGCCAGCAGCCCTACGGCCGGGTCGGGCGATACGCAGTATTTT. As protein: CASSPTAGSGDTQYF.

The rearrangement links TRBV5-6 to TRBJ2-3; no firm D call. Trimming shortened V by 7 bases and J by 1 base, and 10 bases separated the two germline ends. This CDR3 is 13 amino acids long. The germline V gene has CDR1 SGHDT and CDR2 YYEEEE. Here the CDR3 reads CASRLGGTDTQYF. The CDR3 DNA sequence: TGTGCCAGCCGGCTTGGGGGCACAGATACGCAGTATTTT.

V usage is TRBV9 and J usage is TRBJ2-1; a weak D match, TRBD2 (6 bases). This CDR3 is 16 amino acids long. CDR1 SGDLS and CDR2 YYNGEE come from the germline V gene. With 0 bases removed from V and 0 bases from J, the gap between germline ends came to 10 bases. CDR3 sequence (DNA): TGTGCCAGCAGCGTAGGAAAGGGAGGCTCCTACAATGAGCAGTTCTTC. It codes for CASSVGKGGSYNEQFF.

The chain employs TRBV7-9 and TRBJ2-2; 8 bases map to TRBD2. The V gene end was trimmed by 8 bases and the J gene end by 3 bases; junction bases not matched to a gene: 8. Germline V gene data show CDR1 as SEHNR and CDR2 as FQNEAQ (reference sequence). The length of the CDR3 is 15 residues. The DNA for the CDR3 is TGTGCCAGCCAACTAGCGGATTCCCACACCGGGGAGCTGTTTTTT. This gives the protein CASQLADSHTGELFF.

This chain links TRBV12-5 with TRBJ2-2, with a possible D match to TRBD1 (6 bases). Germline lookup yields CDR1 LGHNT and CDR2 FRNRAP. CDR3 size: 12 residues. The V end lost 5 bases, the J end lost 7 bases, and 8 bases lay between the germline ends. CDR3 residues: CASGTGHGELFF. CDR3 DNA sequence: TGTGCTAGTGGTACAGGGCACGGGGAGCTGTTTTTT.